This TCR beta chain is drawn from a study of shared clonotypes between healthy human individuals. The naive CD8 subset, CD45RO-negative cells positively selected for CCR7, excluded terminally differentiated effector memory CD45RA+ cells. All the donors were Caucasian adults who lived in Nashville, Tennessee. The data were produced by immunoSEQ multiplex PCR, yet TCRdb's version contains in-frame clones alone and is incomplete. This table has approximately 2,200,000 clones, approximately 94% appearing once. The CDR3 runs 15 residues. The ends were cut back, 2 bases at V and 3 bases at J, with 11 bases in the middle. CDR1 and CDR2 (germline): KGHSH, LQKENI.

The TCR was taken from a man younger than 35 in good health. Some clones in this sample may be carry-over from other donors' samples. The chain couples TRBV18 to TRBJ1-5; no definite D call. The specimen sequenced was naive CD8+ T cells from PBMCs. As DNA, the CDR3 is TGTGCCAGCTCACCAAATAGGGCCCCCAATCAGCCCCAGCATTTT. Its protein product is CASSPNRAPNQPQHF.